The 20 T cell receptor beta chains given below trace back to one sample, sequenced in a study of blood T cell repertoires in COVID-19 (TCRdb year 2020). Library creation used the immunoSEQ multiplex PCR assay. As stored in TCRdb, this immuneACCESS dataset retains in-frame rearrangements with V and J assigned. A fraction of the clones does not appear; measured against another copy, unresolved V genes explain less than half of the discrepancy, and the remainder lacks a known reason. The sample has some 230,000 clones on record, 75% to 90% of them singletons. The top ten clonotypes cover 7.5% to 9.5% of the sample. The sequenced material came from peripheral blood. The source is a woman at least 80 years old with COVID-19, enrolled during active disease.

The rearrangement joins TRBV5-1 to TRBJ2-2; unclear D gene. This CDR3 region has 14 residues. The V end was cut by 3 bases, the J end by 7 bases, with 13 bases between. Germline V lookup: CDR1 SGHRS, CDR2 YFSETQ. The CDR3 is CASSSEPAGGELFF. The DNA of the CDR3 is TGCGCCAGCAGCTCCGAACCGGCAGGCGGGGAGCTGTTTTTT.

The V and J genes are TRBV7-3 and TRBJ2-3; possibly TRBD2 for D (6 bases). Trimming cost V 3 bases and J 0 bases, with 7 bases left between them. Germline V gene sequence: CDR1 SGHTA, CDR2 FQGTGA. The CDR3 is made up of 14 amino acids. CDR3 coding DNA: TGTGCCAGCAGCTTGAGCGGGAGCACAGATACGCAGTATTTT. Translated: CASSLSGSTDTQYF.

V and J are TRBV10-3 and TRBJ1-2; D perhaps matches TRBD1 (6 bases). Trimming shortened V by 8 bases and J by 3 bases, and 13 bases separated the two germline ends. CDR1 is ENHRY and CDR2 is SYGVKD in the germline V gene. The CDR3 loop spans 13 amino acids. This CDR3 reads CAISPRQDYGYTF. The CDR3 bases are TGTGCCATCTCCCCTCGACAGGACTATGGCTACACCTTC.

This clone was seen more than once but under ten times. The chain couples TRBV5-1 to TRBJ2-5; a weak D match, TRBD2 (5 bases). The CDR3 totals 16 residues. Trimming removed 0 bases at V and 5 bases at J, with 17 bases between. The germline gives CDR1 SGHRS, CDR2 YFSETQ. CDR3 residues: CASSLGSGFGLETQYF. CDR3 DNA: TGCGCCAGCAGCTTGGGATCGGGGTTCGGTTTGGAGACCCAGTACTTC. The full variable domain, its missing parts supplied by reference TRBV5-1 and TRBJ2-5, is KAGVTQTPRYLIKTRGQQVTLSCSPISGHRSVSWYQQTPGQGLQFLFEYFSETQRNKGNFPGRFSGRQFSNSRSEMNVSTLELGDSALYLCASSLGSGFGLETQYFGPGTRLLVL.

The chain is built from TRBV2 and TRBJ2-1; TRBD1 agrees at 10 bases. V lost 6 bases, J lost 6 bases, and 5 bases stayed unmatched. This CDR3 comprises 14 residues. Looked up from germline, CDR1 is SNHLY and CDR2 is FYNNEI. The CDR3 sequence is CASRARTGGNEQFF. The CDR3 DNA reads as TGTGCCAGCAGAGCCAGGACAGGGGGCAATGAGCAGTTCTTC.

This chain uses TRBV18 with TRBJ1-4; the match to TRBD1 covers 7 bases. V trimming: 5 bases; J trimming: 8 bases; junction bases outside the gene matches: 8. Germline CDR1 is KGHSH and CDR2 is LQKENI. The CDR3 is 14 residues long. The chain's CDR3 is CASSSQTGIEKLFF. CDR3 coding DNA: TGTGCCAGCTCATCACAGACAGGGATAGAAAAACTGTTTTTT.

V is TRBV5-1 and J is TRBJ2-7; 11 bases align to TRBD1. Unmatched junction bases numbered 10, after V lost 4 bases and J lost 7 bases. The CDR3 runs to 15 residues. Germline CDR1 SGHRS, CDR2 YFSETQ. In DNA form, the CDR3 reads TGCGCCAGCAGCCCAGACTGGACAGGGGGCGAAGAGCAGTACTTC. This sequence encodes CASSPDWTGGEEQYF. Together with reference TRBV5-1 and TRBJ2-7, the CDR3 gives the full variable domain: KAGVTQTPRYLIKTRGQQVTLSCSPISGHRSVSWYQQTPGQGLQFLFEYFSETQRNKGNFPGRFSGRQFSNSRSEMNVSTLELGDSALYLCASSPDWTGGEEQYFGPGTRLTVT.

The chain links TRBV4-1 to TRBJ2-7; possibly TRBD1 for D (6 bases). Trimming stripped 4 bases from V and 2 bases from J, with 15 bases between. Germline V gene sequence: CDR1 MGHRA, CDR2 YSYEKL. This CDR3 comprises 15 residues. CDR3 in DNA: TGCGCCAGCAGCCCGGACAGTCAAGGACCCTACGAGCAGTACTTC. This gives the protein CASSPDSQGPYEQYF.

This clone has more than one count but fewer than ten. The rearrangement links TRBV29-1 to TRBJ2-7, with a weak D call TRBD2 (6 bases). V was cut by 6 bases and J by 4 bases, with 22 bases left in between. Per the germline V gene, CDR1 is SQVTM and CDR2 is ANQGSEA. The CDR3 totals 15 residues. The CDR3 sequence: CSVAPLRDGGYEQYF. The DNA of the CDR3 is TGCAGCGTCGCTCCTCTAAGGGACGGGGGATACGAGCAGTACTTC.

V gene TRBV29-1 combines with J gene TRBJ1-2; no clear D gene. The germline gives CDR1 SQVTM, CDR2 ANQGSEA. The CDR3 is 11 amino acids. V lost 5 bases, J lost 3 bases, and 7 bases lay in between. The CDR3 DNA reads as TGCAGCGTTAGCGTGGACTATGGCTACACCTTC. Protein: CSVSVDYGYTF.

This sequence joins TRBV11-2 and TRBJ2-2; TRBD2 matches 12 bases. The CDR3 runs to 15 residues. Germline-derived CDR1 and CDR2 are SGHAT and FQNNGV. Trimming removed 5 bases from V and 7 bases from J; junction bases left unmatched: 5. The CDR3 DNA is TGTGCCAGCAGCCTGACTAGCGGGGGTATCGGGGAGCTGTTTTTT. Protein sequence: CASSLTSGGIGELFF. The full variable domain, in which reference TRBV11-2 and TRBJ2-2 provide the parts outside the CDR3, is EAGVAQSPRYKIIEKRQSVAFWCNPISGHATLYWYQQILGQGPKLLIQFQNNGVVDDSQLPKDRFSAERLKGVDSTLKIQPAKLEDSAVYLCASSLTSGGIGELFFGEGSRLTVL.

This clone was observed a few times. This sequence joins TRBV27 and TRBJ1-1; perhaps TRBD1 as D (5 bases). The CDR3 is 16 residues long. CDR1 and CDR2 from the germline V gene are MNHEY and SMNVEV (reference sequence). V was trimmed by 2 bases and J by 2 bases, leaving 15 bases between them. The CDR3 sequence: CASSLSRVRINTEAFF. CDR3 nucleotides: TGTGCCAGCAGTTTAAGCAGGGTCAGGATCAACACTGAAGCTTTCTTT.

This clone was seen only once. This chain connects TRBV5-4 to TRBJ2-1; 9 nucleotides agree with TRBD2. V dropped 6 bases and J dropped 8; count of bases not matched to a gene: 12. CDR3 length: 15 residues. The V gene's germline CDR1 is SGHNT and CDR2 YYREEE (reference sequence). The CDR3 reads CASTTWAGGSDEQFF. CDR3 nucleotide sequence: TGTGCCAGCACCACGTGGGCGGGAGGGTCGGATGAGCAGTTCTTC.

The J gene is TRBJ1-4, the V gene TRBV19; 7 bases are a match to TRBD1. The CDR3 has 15 amino acids. After removal of 6 bases from V and 2 bases from J, the junction contained 6 bases not matched to a gene. Germline CDR1 is LNHDA and CDR2 is SQIVND (reference sequence). The CDR3 DNA is TGTGCCAGTAGCCCCGACAGGGTCACTAATGAAAAACTGTTTTTT. Protein sequence: CASSPDRVTNEKLFF.

This chain joins TRBV7-5 and TRBJ1-1; TRBD1, as called in the table, went unchecked against the DNA. TRBV7-5 corresponds to a pseudogene. The CDR3 loop spans 15 amino acids. In DNA form, the CDR3 reads TGTGCCAGAAGCTGGCGGGACAGGAGGGCCCCTGAAGCTTTCTTT. Amino acid sequence: CARSWRDRRAPEAFF.

As DNA, the CDR3 is TGCGCCAGCAGCTTGGAGGGGGTCCAGGGAGGGCCCACCTACGAGCAGTACTTC. This translates into CASSLEGVQGGPTYEQYF. The V and J genes are TRBV5-1 and TRBJ2-7; a weak D match, TRBD2 (7 bases). The V and J ends lost 0 bases and 2 bases respectively, with 21 bases between them. Germline V CDR1 and CDR2: SGHRS, YFSETQ. The CDR3 spans 18 residues. The full variable domain, with the rest looked up from reference TRBV5-1 and TRBJ2-7, is KAGVTQTPRYLIKTRGQQVTLSCSPISGHRSVSWYQQTPGQGLQFLFEYFSETQRNKGNFPGRFSGRQFSNSRSEMNVSTLELGDSALYLCASSLEGVQGGPTYEQYFGPGTRLTVT.

The genes are TRBV4-1 and TRBJ1-4; D is unresolved. CDR3 length equals 15 residues. Germline V gene sequence: CDR1 MGHRA, CDR2 YSYEKL. Trimming shortened V by 4 bases and J by 1 base, and 10 bases separated the two germline ends. The CDR3 DNA reads as TGCGCCAGCAGCCCCCGGAGGGAAACTAATGAAAAACTGTTTTTT. Translation gives CASSPRRETNEKLFF.

This chain uses TRBV7-9 with TRBJ2-3, with 7 bases matching TRBD1. Germline CDR1 SEHNR, CDR2 FQNEAQ (reference sequence). The CDR3 length is 15 residues. The junction had 7 bases not matched to a gene; V was cut back by 4 bases and J by 3 bases. The CDR3 spells CASSSRQGQTDTQYF. The CDR3 DNA reads TGTGCCAGCAGCTCCAGACAGGGCCAAACAGATACGCAGTATTTT.

The J gene is TRBJ2-1, the V gene TRBV7-9, with no clear D. The CDR3 loop spans 12 amino acids. The ends were cut back, 5 bases at V and 6 bases at J, with 8 bases in the middle. Germline lookup yields CDR1 SEHNR and CDR2 FQNEAQ (reference sequence). The CDR3 sequence is CASSAAANEQFF. The CDR3 DNA follows: TGTGCCAGCAGCGCCGCGGCCAATGAGCAGTTCTTC.

The rearrangement links TRBV6-5 to TRBJ2-2, with D maybe TRBD2 (6 bases). Trimming pared 6 bases from V and 1 base from J, leaving 12 bases between. From germline, CDR1 is MNHEY and CDR2 SVGAGI. CDR3 length: 15 residues. The CDR3 reads CASRGGLRNTGELFF. The CDR3 DNA follows: TGTGCCAGCAGGGGGGGATTAAGGAACACCGGGGAGCTGTTTTTT.